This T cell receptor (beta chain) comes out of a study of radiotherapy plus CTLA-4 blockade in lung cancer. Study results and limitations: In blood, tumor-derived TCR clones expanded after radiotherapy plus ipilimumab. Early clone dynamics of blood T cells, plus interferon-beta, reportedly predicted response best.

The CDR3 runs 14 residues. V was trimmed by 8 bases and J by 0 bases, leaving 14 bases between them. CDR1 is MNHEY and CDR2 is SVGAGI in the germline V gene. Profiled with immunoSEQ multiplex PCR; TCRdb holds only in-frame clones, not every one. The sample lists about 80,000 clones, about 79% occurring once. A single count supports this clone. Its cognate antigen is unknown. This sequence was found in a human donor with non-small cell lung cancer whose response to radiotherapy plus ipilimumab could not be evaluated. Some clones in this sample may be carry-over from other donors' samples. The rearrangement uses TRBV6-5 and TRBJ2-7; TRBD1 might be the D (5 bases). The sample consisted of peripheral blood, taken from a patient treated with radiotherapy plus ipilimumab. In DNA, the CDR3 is TGTGCCAGCGCTAGGGGATTGGGCTCCTACGAGCAGTACTTC. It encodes CASARGLGSYEQYF.